The 3 T cell receptor beta chains presented below share a single source sample, sequenced in a study of cytomegalovirus exposure and HLA in healthy donors. In the PCR, 60 Vbeta and 13 Jbeta primers were used. The protocol was immunoSEQ multiplex PCR, while the TCRdb copy is restricted to in-frame clones and leaves out a portion. The data show about 160,000 clones, about 68% seen once. Specimen: PBMCs. All receptors come from a female donor in good health and CMV-seronegative.

DNA of the CDR3: TGTGCCAGCTCACCATTAGACAGGGCGAGCAATCAGCCCCAGCATTTT. Its protein is CASSPLDRASNQPQHF. This chain joins TRBV18 and TRBJ1-5, with TRBD1 matching 7 bases. With V trimmed by 2 bases and J by 1 base, 5 bases remained unmatched. From germline, CDR1 is KGHSH and CDR2 LQKENI. The CDR3 extends over 16 amino acids.

This chain joins TRBV4-3 and TRBJ2-7; 7 bases map to TRBD2. The CDR3 consists of 15 residues. The V gene's germline CDR1 is LGHNA and CDR2 YSLEER. After removal of 3 bases from V and 3 bases from J, the junction contained 8 bases not matched to a gene. CDR3 bases: TGCGCCAGCAGCCAGGACCCTAGCGGAAACTACGAGCAGTACTTC. Residues: CASSQDPSGNYEQYF.

V is TRBV15 and J is TRBJ2-7; 7 bases align to TRBD1. Trimming cost V 1 base and J 5 bases; bases outside gene matches: 5. CDR1 LNHNV and CDR2 YYDKDF come from the germline V gene (reference sequence). This CDR3 is built from 14 residues. The CDR3 coding sequence is TGTGCCACCAGCAGAGGACAGGGCGTCGACGAGCAGTACTTC. This sequence encodes CATSRGQGVDEQYF.